These 23 T cell receptor beta chains were all obtained from the same sample, sequenced in a study of blood T cell repertoires in COVID-19. Method: immunoSEQ multiplex PCR; TCRdb's copy keeps in-frame clones and lacks some. The table shows approximately 50,000 clones, with 79% occurring only once. The source material was peripheral blood. The receptors shown here come from a man in his sixties or seventies with acute or convalescent COVID-19.

The rearrangement links TRBV19 to TRBJ2-5, with D possibly TRBD2 on 5 matching bases. Germline-derived CDR1 and CDR2 are LNHDA and SQIVND (reference sequence). Trimming cost V 2 bases and J 0 bases, with 10 bases left between them. This CDR3 is 15 amino acids long. CDR3 in DNA: TGTGCCAGTAGTATATCCAGCGGAAACCAAGAGACCCAGTACTTC. It codes for CASSISSGNQETQYF.

This clone occurred a few times. J is TRBJ2-3 and V is TRBV19, with 9 bases matching TRBD1. The CDR3 spans 16 residues. The V gene's germline CDR1 is LNHDA and CDR2 SQIVND (reference sequence). The trim removed 7 bases at V and 4 bases at J, leaving 12 bases unmatched. As DNA, the CDR3 is TGTGCCAGTAAAACCGGGACAGGGATATTTCCAGATACGCAGTATTTT. It encodes CASKTGTGIFPDTQYF.

The chain links TRBV5-4 to TRBJ2-7, with TRBD1 identical over 8 bases. Trimming cost V 4 bases and J 1 base; bases outside gene matches: 4. The CDR3 is made up of 14 amino acids. In germline, CDR1 is SGHNT, CDR2 YYREEE (reference sequence). CDR3 loop: CASSLQGASYEQYF. The CDR3 coding sequence is TGTGCCAGCAGCCTTCAGGGGGCTTCCTACGAGCAGTACTTC.

The V gene is TRBV30, the J gene TRBJ2-4; 8 positions match TRBD2. CDR1 and CDR2 (germline): GTSNPN, SVGIG (reference sequence). The J segment lost 9 bases and the V segment lost 3 bases, leaving 16 bases of the junction unmatched. The CDR3 is made up of 16 amino acids. The CDR3 reads CAWSMVGAGGRIIQYF. CDR3 DNA: TGTGCCTGGAGCATGGTTGGCGCGGGAGGACGTATCATTCAGTACTTC.

In this sample, this clone turned up once. V is TRBV5-6 and J is TRBJ1-1; D is unresolved. CDR3 length: 13 residues. Germline V CDR1 and CDR2: SGHDT, YYEEEE. Trimming removed 2 bases at V and 8 bases at J, with 13 bases between. The CDR3 DNA reads as TGTGCCAGCAGCTTCGGAGGTGACCGGGAAGCTTTCTTT. Protein: CASSFGGDREAFF.

The V gene is TRBV5-1, the J gene TRBJ2-7, with D possibly matching TRBD2 (5 bases). This CDR3 spans 13 amino acids. Trimming took off 1 base at V and 3 bases at J, with 8 bases between the two ends. Germline lookup yields CDR1 SGHRS and CDR2 YFSETQ. The CDR3 spells CASSLIGSYEQYF. CDR3 in DNA: TGCGCCAGCAGCTTGATAGGGAGCTACGAGCAGTACTTC.

CDR3 sequence reads: CASGLGGETQYF. In DNA, the CDR3 is TGTGCCAGCGGCTTAGGGGGAGAGACCCAGTACTTC. The rearrangement links TRBV18 to TRBJ2-5; D may be TRBD1 (6 bases). The length of the CDR3 is 12 residues. V was clipped by 8 bases and J by 4 bases, with 11 bases between them. Germline CDR1 reads KGHSH; CDR2 reads LQKENI.

The chain employs TRBV5-1 and TRBJ2-5; D perhaps matches TRBD1 (5 bases). The V gene lost 1 base and the J gene lost 5 bases, with 15 bases spanning the gap. The CDR3 consists of 15 residues. Germline loops: CDR1 SGHRS, CDR2 YFSETQ. The CDR3 is CASSLQGLARETQYF. Written as DNA, the CDR3 is TGCGCCAGCAGCTTGCAGGGCCTGGCGAGGGAGACCCAGTACTTC.

The chain combines TRBV27 with TRBJ1-1, with 7 bases lining up with TRBD1. Losses at the gene ends were 5 bases for V and 5 bases for J; bases not matched to a gene: 8. CDR3 length: 14 residues. Germline CDR1 reads MNHEY; CDR2 reads SMNVEV (reference sequence). CDR3 sequence reads: CASSTHRGGTEAFF. The DNA of the CDR3 is TGTGCCAGCAGTACCCACAGGGGTGGAACTGAAGCTTTCTTT.

The rearrangement links TRBV19 to TRBJ2-6; D may be TRBD2 (5 bases). Germline loops: CDR1 LNHDA, CDR2 SQIVND (reference sequence). This CDR3 is built from 13 residues. V was pared by 6 bases and J by 2 bases, with 5 bases between. In DNA form, the CDR3 reads TGTGCCAGTAGGAGGGCTGGGGCCAACGTCCTGACTTTC. Its translation is CASRRAGANVLTF.

The chain uses TRBV28 and TRBJ2-1, with D perhaps matching TRBD1 (5 bases). V lost 5 bases and J 10 bases, leaving 21 bases between the germline ends. Germline CDR1 reads MDHEN; CDR2 reads SYDVKM. The CDR3 covers 15 residues. The CDR3 DNA reads TGTGCCAGCAGTAAATTGGGTGCAGGGTCGGTCGAGCAGTTCTTC. Translation: CASSKLGAGSVEQFF.

This clone has only a few counts. The chain recombines TRBV30 with TRBJ1-1; 7 bases map to TRBD1. V shed 4 bases, J shed 1 base, and the junction held 9 bases outside the gene matches. Germline V gene sequence: CDR1 GTSNPN, CDR2 SVGIG (reference sequence). The CDR3 has 15 amino acids. CDR3 nucleotides: TGTGCCTGGAATAGAAACAGGGGCGGGAACACTGAAGCTTTCTTT. Its translation is CAWNRNRGGNTEAFF.

The table lists this clone with a count of one. CDR3 loop: CASRGVGQNYGYTF. CDR3 nucleotides: TGTGCCAGCAGGGGGGTTGGACAGAACTATGGCTACACCTTC. The chain carries TRBV6-5 and TRBJ1-2; possibly TRBD1 for D (6 bases). Per germline, CDR1 MNHEY and CDR2 SVGAGI. CDR3 size: 14 residues. The V end lost 6 bases, the J end lost 2 bases, and 13 bases lay between the germline ends.

This clone showed up just a few times. V and J are TRBV19 and TRBJ1-2; TRBD1 matches at 8 bases. Looked up from germline, CDR1 is LNHDA and CDR2 is SQIVND (reference sequence). The CDR3 is 15 amino acids. The V segment lost 3 bases and the J segment 0 bases; nucleotides outside the gene matches: 3. CDR3 residues: CASSIGQGANYGYTF. CDR3 coding DNA: TGTGCCAGTAGTATCGGACAGGGTGCTAACTATGGCTACACCTTC.

This clone was observed a single time. V is TRBV30 and J is TRBJ2-3; D uncertain. The CDR3 sequence is 14 residues long. The V gene's germline CDR1 is GTSNPN and CDR2 SVGIG (reference sequence). V shed 1 base and J shed 1 base, with 9 bases lying between them. CDR3 DNA: TGTGCCTGGAGTGGTGTCTTAGGCACAGATACGCAGTATTTT. Protein sequence: CAWSGVLGTDTQYF.

This chain uses TRBV4-1 with TRBJ1-2, with D possibly TRBD1 on 5 matching bases. V was clipped by 0 bases and J by 1 base, with 15 bases between them. Germline CDR1 MGHRA, CDR2 YSYEKL. This CDR3 spans 17 amino acids. The CDR3 sequence: CASSQDRLDSFNYGYTF. DNA for the CDR3: TGCGCCAGCAGCCAAGATCGGCTTGACAGTTTTAACTATGGCTACACCTTC.

The V gene is TRBV5-1, the J gene TRBJ1-2; 8 bases match TRBD1. Germline V gives CDR1 SGHRS, CDR2 YFSETQ. The trim removed 0 bases at V and 1 base at J, leaving 2 bases unmatched. The CDR3 totals 15 residues. The CDR3 here is CASSLVGQVNYGYTF. In DNA, the CDR3 is TGCGCCAGCAGCTTGGTGGGACAGGTTAACTATGGCTACACCTTC.

The chain links TRBV11-3 to TRBJ1-2; 9 nucleotides match TRBD1. The CDR3 loop spans 17 amino acids. V dropped 3 bases and J dropped 2; count of bases not matched to a gene: 10. The germline CDR1 and CDR2 sequences are SGHNT and YENEEA. CDR3 nucleotide sequence: TGTGCCAGCAGCTTTGCGGGACAGGGTTTGGGGAACTATGGCTACACCTTC. Amino acid sequence: CASSFAGQGLGNYGYTF.

The genes are TRBV6-5 and TRBJ2-1; TRBD1 aligns across 9 bases. Germline-derived CDR1 and CDR2 are MNHEY and SVGAGI. This CDR3 is 13 amino acids long. Germline trimming cut 0 bases from V and 14 bases from J; bases unmatched to any gene: 5. CDR3 residues: CASSYSRDRVEFF. The CDR3 bases are TGTGCCAGCAGTTACTCAAGGGACAGGGTGGAGTTCTTC.

The rearrangement joins TRBV7-9 to TRBJ2-3; the D is unclear. This CDR3 has 12 residues. Germline V gene sequence: CDR1 SEHNR, CDR2 FQNEAQ (reference sequence). V was clipped by 6 bases and J by 6 bases, with 10 bases between them. CDR3 sequence: CASRAYLDTQYF. The CDR3 region has the DNA TGTGCCAGCAGAGCTTATCTTGATACGCAGTATTTT. Based on the CDR3 plus reference TRBV7-9 and TRBJ2-3, the full variable domain is DTGVSQNPRHKITKRGQNVTFRCDPISEHNRLYWYRQTLGQGPEFLTYFQNEAQLEKSRLLSDRFSAERPKGSFSTLEIQRTEQGDSAMYLCASRAYLDTQYFGPGTRLTVL.

The chain is built from TRBV10-3 and TRBJ2-3; a possible D gene is TRBD2 (5 bases). Per germline, CDR1 ENHRY and CDR2 SYGVKD. The CDR3 length is 18 residues. V was cut by 0 bases and J by 0 bases, with 16 bases left in between. The CDR3 spells CAISESGVVLASTDTQYF. CDR3 DNA: TGTGCCATCAGTGAGTCCGGGGTAGTTCTGGCTAGCACAGATACGCAGTATTTT.

The gene calls are TRBV5-1 and TRBJ2-1, with D possibly matching TRBD1 (6 bases). There are 15 residues in the CDR3. Germline CDR1 and CDR2: SGHRS and YFSETQ. Trimming left V 7 bases short and J 2 bases short, with 16 bases between. The CDR3 region has the DNA TGCGCCAGCGAACAGGGTTTAGGAACCTACAATGAGCAGTTCTTC. It encodes CASEQGLGTYNEQFF.

The rearrangement joins TRBV5-1 to TRBJ2-7; 12 bases are a match to TRBD1. CDR1 is SGHRS and CDR2 is YFSETQ in the germline V gene. The V segment lost 1 base and the J segment 6 bases; nucleotides outside the gene matches: 8. The CDR3 covers 16 residues. The CDR3 DNA reads TGCGCCAGCAGCTTGAATCCGGGACAGGGGGCCCTCGAGCAGTACTTC. Translated: CASSLNPGQGALEQYF.